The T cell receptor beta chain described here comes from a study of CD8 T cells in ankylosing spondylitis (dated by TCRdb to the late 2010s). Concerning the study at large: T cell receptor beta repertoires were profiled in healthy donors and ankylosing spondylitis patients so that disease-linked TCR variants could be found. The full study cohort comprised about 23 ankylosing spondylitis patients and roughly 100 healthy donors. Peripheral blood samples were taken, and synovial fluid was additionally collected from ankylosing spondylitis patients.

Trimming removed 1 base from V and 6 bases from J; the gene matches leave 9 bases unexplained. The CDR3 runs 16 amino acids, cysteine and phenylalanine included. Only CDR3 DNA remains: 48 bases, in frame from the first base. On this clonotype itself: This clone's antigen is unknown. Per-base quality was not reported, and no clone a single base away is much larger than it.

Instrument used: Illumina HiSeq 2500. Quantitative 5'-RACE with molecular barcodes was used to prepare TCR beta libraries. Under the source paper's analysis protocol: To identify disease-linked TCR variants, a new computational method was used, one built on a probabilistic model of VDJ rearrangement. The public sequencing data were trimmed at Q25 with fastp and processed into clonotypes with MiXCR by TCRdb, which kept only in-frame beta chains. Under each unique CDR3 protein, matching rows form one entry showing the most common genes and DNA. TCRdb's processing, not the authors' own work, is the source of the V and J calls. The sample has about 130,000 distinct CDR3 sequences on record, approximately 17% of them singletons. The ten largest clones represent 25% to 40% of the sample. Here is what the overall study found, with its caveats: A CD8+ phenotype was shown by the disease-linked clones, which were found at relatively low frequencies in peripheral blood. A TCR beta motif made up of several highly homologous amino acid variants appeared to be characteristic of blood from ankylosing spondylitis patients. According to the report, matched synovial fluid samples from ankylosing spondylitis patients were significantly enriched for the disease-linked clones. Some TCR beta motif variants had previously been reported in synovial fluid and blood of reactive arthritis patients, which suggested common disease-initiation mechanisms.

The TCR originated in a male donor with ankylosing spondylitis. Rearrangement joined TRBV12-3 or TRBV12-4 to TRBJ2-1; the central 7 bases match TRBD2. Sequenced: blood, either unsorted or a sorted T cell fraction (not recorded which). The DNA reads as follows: TGTGCCAGCAGTTTAGGGTCGGCGGGAGCGGTCAATGAGCAGTTCTTC. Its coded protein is CASSLGSAGAVNEQFF.